This T cell receptor beta chain was identified during a study of early stage breast cancer tumors. About the research overall: Average read coverage per sample was approximately 9.4-fold. Study findings and constraints: Blood repertoires resembled normal breast more than tumor.

The CDR3 runs to 17 residues. The V gene end was trimmed by 8 bases and the J gene end by 6 bases; junction bases not matched to a gene: 19. The V gene's germline CDR1 is SGHVS and CDR2 FNYEAQ. As concerns this clone: Its matching antigen is unknown.

Assay: immunoSEQ multiplex PCR; the TCRdb copy retains only in-frame clones and omits some. The sample yields 70,000 or so clones, more than 70% seen once. The chain links TRBV7-6 to TRBJ2-1; TRBD2 aligns across 7 bases. Sequencing input: blood. This TCR was recovered from a person in their 40s with breast cancer. The CDR3 sequence is CASSEGVAGVMGNEQFF. CDR3 in DNA: TGTGCCAGCTCCGAAGGGGTTGCGGGAGTGATGGGCAATGAGCAGTTCTTC.